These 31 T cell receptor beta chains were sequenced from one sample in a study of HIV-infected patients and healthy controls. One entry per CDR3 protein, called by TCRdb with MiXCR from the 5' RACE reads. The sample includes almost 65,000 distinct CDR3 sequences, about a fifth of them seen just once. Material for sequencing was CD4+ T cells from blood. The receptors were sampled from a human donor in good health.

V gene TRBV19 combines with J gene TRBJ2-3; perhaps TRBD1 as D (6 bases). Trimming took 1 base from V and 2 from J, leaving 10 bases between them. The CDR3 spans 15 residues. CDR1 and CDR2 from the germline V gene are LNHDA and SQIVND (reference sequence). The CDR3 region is CASSIGGTLTDTQYF. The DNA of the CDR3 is TGTGCCAGTAGTATAGGGGGGACACTCACAGATACGCAGTATTTT.

The CDR3 spells CASPGQAAGEAGGYTF. CDR3 sequence (DNA): TGTGCCAGCCCCGGCCAGGCCGCCGGCGAGGCGGGTGGCTACACCTTC. The chain is built from TRBV7-9 and TRBJ1-2; D gene uncertain. Trimming pared 8 bases from V and 7 bases from J, leaving 26 bases between. CDR3 length: 16 residues. Per germline, CDR1 SEHNR and CDR2 FQNEAQ (reference sequence).

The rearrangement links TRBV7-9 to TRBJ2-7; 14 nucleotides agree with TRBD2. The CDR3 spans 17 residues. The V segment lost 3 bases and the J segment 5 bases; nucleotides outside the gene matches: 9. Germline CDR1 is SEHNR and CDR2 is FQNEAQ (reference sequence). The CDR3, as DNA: TGTGCCAGCAGCTTTCTCCGGACTAGCGGGAGGCCCCACGAGCAGTACTTC. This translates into CASSFLRTSGRPHEQYF. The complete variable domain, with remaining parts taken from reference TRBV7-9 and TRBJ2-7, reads DTGVSQNPRHKITKRGQNVTFRCDPISEHNRLYWYRQTLGQGPEFLTYFQNEAQLEKSRLLSDRFSAERPKGSFSTLEIQRTEQGDSAMYLCASSFLRTSGRPHEQYFGPGTRLTVT.

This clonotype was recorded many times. The CDR3 DNA sequence: TGCAGTGCCAGTCATGGTTTCGGGAGGGTTAATGAAAAACTGTTTTTT. Its translation is CSASHGFGRVNEKLFF. The V gene is TRBV20-1, the J gene TRBJ1-4; D gene unclear. The CDR3 has 16 amino acids. From germline, CDR1 is DFQATT and CDR2 SNEGSKA (reference sequence). Between the trimmed V and J ends, which lost 6 bases and 4 bases, there was a span of 21 bases.

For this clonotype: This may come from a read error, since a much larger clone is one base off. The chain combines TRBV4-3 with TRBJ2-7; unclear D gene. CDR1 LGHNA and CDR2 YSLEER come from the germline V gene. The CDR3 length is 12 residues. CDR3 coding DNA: TGCGCCATCAGCCAAGATGGGTACGAGCAGTACTTC. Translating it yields CAISQDGYEQYF.

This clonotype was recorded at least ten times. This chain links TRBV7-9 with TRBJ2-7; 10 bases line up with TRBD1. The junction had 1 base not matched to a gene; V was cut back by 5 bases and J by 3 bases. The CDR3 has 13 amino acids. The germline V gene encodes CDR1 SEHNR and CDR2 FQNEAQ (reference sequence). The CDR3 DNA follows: TGTGCCAGCAGCCGGACAGGGGGCTACGAGCAGTACTTC. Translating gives CASSRTGGYEQYF.

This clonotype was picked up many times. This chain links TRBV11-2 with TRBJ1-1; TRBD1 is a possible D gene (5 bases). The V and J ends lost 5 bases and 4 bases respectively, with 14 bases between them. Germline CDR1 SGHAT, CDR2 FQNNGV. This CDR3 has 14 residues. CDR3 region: CASSIQTVVTEAFF. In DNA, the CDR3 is TGTGCCAGCAGCATCCAGACAGTTGTCACTGAAGCTTTCTTT.

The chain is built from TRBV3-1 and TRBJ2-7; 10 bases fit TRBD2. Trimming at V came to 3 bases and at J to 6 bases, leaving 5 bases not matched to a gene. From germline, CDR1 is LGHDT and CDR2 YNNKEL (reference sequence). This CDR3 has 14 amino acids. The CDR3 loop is CASSQSGRAGEQYF. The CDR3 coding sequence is TGTGCCAGCAGCCAGAGCGGGAGGGCTGGCGAGCAGTACTTC.

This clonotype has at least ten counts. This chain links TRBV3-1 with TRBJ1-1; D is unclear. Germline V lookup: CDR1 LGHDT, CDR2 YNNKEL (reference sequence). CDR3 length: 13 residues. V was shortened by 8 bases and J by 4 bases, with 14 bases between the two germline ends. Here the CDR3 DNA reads TGTGCCAGCGCGCGGGGTCTAGGCACTGAAGCTTTCTTT. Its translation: CASARGLGTEAFF. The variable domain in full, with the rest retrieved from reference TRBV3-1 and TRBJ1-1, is DTAVSQTPKYLVTQMGNDKSIKCEQNLGHDTMYWYKQDSKKFLKIMFSYNNKELIINETVPNRFSPKSPDKAHLNLHINSLELGDSAVYFCASARGLGTEAFFGQGTRLTVV.

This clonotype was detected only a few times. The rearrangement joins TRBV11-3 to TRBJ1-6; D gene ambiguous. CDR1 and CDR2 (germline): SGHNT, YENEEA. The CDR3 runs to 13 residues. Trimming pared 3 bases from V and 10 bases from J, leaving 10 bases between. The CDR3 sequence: CASSFGRNSPLHF. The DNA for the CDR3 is TGTGCCAGCAGCTTCGGCAGAAACTCACCCCTCCACTTT.

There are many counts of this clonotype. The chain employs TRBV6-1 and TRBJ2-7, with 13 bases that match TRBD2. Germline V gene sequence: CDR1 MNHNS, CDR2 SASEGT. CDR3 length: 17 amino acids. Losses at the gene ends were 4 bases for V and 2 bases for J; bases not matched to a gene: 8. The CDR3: CASSAPPGTSGAYEQYF. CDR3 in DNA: TGTGCCAGCAGTGCCCCTCCCGGGACTAGCGGGGCCTACGAGCAGTACTTC.

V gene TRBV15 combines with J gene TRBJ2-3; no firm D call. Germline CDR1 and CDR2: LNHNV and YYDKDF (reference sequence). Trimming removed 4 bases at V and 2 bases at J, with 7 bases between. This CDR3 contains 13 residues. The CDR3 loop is CATSIPLTDTQYF. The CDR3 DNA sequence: TGTGCCACCAGCATCCCACTCACAGATACGCAGTATTTT.

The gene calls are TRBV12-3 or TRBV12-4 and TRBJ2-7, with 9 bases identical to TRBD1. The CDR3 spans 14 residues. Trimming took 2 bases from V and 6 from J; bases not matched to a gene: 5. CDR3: CASSLRDRVSEQYF. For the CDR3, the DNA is TGTGCCAGCAGTTTACGGGACAGGGTAAGCGAGCAGTACTTC.

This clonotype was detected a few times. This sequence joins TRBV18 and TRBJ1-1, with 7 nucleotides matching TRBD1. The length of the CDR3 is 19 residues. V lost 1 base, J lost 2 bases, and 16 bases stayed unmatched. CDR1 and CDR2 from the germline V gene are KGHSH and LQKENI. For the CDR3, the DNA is TGTGCCAGCTCACCACGGGGGTACAGGGGAATATCAGGCAACACTGAAGCTTTCTTT. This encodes CASSPRGYRGISGNTEAFF.

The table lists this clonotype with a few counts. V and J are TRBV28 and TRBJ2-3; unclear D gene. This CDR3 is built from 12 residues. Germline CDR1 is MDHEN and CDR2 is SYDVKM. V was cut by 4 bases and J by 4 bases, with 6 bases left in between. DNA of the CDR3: TGTGCCAGCAGTTACGCCCCAGATACGCAGTATTTT. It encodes CASSYAPDTQYF.

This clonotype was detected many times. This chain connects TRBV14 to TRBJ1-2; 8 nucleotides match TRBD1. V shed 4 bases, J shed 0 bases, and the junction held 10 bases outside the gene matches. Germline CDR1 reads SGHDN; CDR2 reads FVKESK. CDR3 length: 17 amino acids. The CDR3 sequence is CASSPFLGQGTNYGYTF. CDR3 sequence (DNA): TGTGCCAGCAGCCCTTTCCTTGGACAGGGAACTAACTATGGCTACACCTTC.

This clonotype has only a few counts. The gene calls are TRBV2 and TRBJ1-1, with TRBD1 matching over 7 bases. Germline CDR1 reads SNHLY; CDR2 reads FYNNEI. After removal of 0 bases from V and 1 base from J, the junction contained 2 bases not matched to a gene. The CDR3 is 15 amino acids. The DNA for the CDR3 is TGTGCCAGCAGTGAAGCGCACAGGGGGAACACTGAAGCTTTCTTT. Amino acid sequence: CASSEAHRGNTEAFF.

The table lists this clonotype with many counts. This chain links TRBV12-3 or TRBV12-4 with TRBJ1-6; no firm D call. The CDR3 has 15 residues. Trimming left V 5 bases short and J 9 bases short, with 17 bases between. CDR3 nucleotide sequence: TGTGCCAGCAGTCCCGACCGCCTCACGGGTTCACCCCTCCACTTT. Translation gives CASSPDRLTGSPLHF.

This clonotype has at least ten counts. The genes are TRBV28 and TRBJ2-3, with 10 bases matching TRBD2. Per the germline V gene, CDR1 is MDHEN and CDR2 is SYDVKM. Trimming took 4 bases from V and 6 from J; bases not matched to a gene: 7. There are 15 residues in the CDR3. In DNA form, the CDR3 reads TGTGCCAGCAGTTCCCCCAGCGGGGGGGCCGATACGCAGTATTTT. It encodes CASSSPSGGADTQYF.

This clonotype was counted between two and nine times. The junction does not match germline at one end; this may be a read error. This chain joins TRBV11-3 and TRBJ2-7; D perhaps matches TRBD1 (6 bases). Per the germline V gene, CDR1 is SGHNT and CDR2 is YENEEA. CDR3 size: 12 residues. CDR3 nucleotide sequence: TGTGCCAGCAGCTTAGGGGGCCGGGACACTGGATTC. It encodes CASSLGGRDTGF.

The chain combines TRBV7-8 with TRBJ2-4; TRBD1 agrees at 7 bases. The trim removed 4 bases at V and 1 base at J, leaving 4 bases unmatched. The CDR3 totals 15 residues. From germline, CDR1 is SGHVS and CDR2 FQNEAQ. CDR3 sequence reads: CASSWATGAKNIQYF. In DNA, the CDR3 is TGTGCCAGCAGCTGGGCGACAGGGGCCAAAAACATTCAGTACTTC.

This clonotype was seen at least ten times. The CDR3 sequence: CASSRRQGGDTEAFF. CDR3 DNA sequence: TGTGCCAGCAGCCGGAGACAGGGGGGAGACACTGAAGCTTTCTTT. This chain uses TRBV3-1 with TRBJ1-1; 9 positions agree with TRBD1. This CDR3 contains 15 residues. The J segment lost 3 bases and the V segment lost 4 bases, leaving 6 bases of the junction unmatched. Germline assignment: CDR1 LGHDT and CDR2 YNNKEL (reference sequence).

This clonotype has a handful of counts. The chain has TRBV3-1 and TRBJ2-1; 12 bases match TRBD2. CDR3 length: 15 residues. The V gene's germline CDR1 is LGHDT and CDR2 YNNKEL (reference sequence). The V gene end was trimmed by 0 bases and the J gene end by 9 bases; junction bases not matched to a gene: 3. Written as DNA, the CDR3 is TGTGCCAGCAGCCAAGATATGACTAGCGGGGGTGAGCAGTTCTTC. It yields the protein CASSQDMTSGGEQFF.

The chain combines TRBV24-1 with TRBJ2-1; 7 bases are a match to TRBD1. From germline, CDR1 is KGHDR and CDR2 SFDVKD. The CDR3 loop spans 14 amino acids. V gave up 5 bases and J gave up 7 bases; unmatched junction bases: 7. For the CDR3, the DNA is TGTGCCACCAGTGGAGGGGGCAACTTTAATGAGCAGTTCTTC. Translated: CATSGGGNFNEQFF.

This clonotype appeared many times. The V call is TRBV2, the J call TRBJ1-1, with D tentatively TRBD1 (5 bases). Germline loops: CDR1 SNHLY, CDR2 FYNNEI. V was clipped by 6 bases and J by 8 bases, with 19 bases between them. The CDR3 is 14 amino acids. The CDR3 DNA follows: TGTGCCAGCAGCACCGGGACGGATAAGGGGGAAGCTTTCTTT. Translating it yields CASSTGTDKGEAFF.

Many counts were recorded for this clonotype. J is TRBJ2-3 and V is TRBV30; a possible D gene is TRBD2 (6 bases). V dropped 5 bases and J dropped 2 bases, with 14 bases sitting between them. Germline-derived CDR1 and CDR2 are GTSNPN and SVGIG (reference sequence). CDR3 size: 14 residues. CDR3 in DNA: TGTGCCTGGGGCGGGGACGGATCCACAGATACGCAGTATTTT. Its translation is CAWGGDGSTDTQYF.

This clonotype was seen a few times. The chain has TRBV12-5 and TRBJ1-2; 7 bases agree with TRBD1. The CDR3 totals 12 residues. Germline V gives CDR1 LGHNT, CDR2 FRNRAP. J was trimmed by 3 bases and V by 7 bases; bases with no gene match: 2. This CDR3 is CASAGGDYGYTF. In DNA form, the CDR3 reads TGTGCTAGTGCAGGGGGGGACTATGGCTACACCTTC.

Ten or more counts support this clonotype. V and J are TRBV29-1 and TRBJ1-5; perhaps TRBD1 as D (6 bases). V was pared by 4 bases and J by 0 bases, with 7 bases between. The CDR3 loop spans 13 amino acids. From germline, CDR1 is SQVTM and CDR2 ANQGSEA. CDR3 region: CSVGTDSNQPQHF. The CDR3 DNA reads TGCAGCGTTGGGACAGATAGCAATCAGCCCCAGCATTTT.

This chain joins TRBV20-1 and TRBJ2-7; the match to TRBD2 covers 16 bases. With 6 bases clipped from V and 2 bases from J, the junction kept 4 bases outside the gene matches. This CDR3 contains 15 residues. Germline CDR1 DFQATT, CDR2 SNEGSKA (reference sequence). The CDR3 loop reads CSASGTSGRAYEQYF. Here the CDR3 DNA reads TGCAGTGCCTCCGGGACTAGCGGGAGGGCCTACGAGCAGTACTTC.

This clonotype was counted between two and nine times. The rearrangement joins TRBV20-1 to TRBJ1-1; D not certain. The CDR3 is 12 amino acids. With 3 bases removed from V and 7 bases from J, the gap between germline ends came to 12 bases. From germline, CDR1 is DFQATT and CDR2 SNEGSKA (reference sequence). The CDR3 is CSASGGRVEAFF. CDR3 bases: TGCAGTGCTAGCGGTGGACGGGTTGAAGCTTTCTTT.

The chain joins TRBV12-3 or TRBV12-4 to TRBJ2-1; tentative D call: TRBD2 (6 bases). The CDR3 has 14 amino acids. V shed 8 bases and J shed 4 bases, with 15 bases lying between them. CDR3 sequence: CASCYSGDYNEQFF. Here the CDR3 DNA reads TGTGCCAGCTGCTATAGCGGCGATTACAATGAGCAGTTCTTC.